This record looks at one TCR beta chain sequence and its context. The antigen remains unidentified. The time point: sample taken at primary tumor resection. TCRdb reprocessed the 5' RACE reads with MiXCR, giving one entry per CDR3 protein. The sample has roughly 11,000 distinct CDR3 sequences; 13% to 15% are singletons. This record belongs to a study of spatial heterogeneity in lung cancer. The CDR3 is 13 residues long. J was trimmed by 2 bases and V by 10 bases; bases with no gene match: 7. CDR1 is ENHRY, CDR2 SYGVKD, per germline. Whole-study findings and limits: In tumors, expanded intratumoral alpha and beta TCR counts tracked mutation counts.

This TCR was sampled from a male donor with early-stage non-small cell lung cancer. This sample comprised lung tumor tissue, obtained at surgery. This chain joins TRBV10-3 and TRBJ2-7; 8 bases are shared with TRBD1. This chain's CDR3 is CATSGTGTYEQYF. The CDR3 coding sequence is TGTGCCACTTCCGGGACAGGAACCTACGAGCAGTACTTC.